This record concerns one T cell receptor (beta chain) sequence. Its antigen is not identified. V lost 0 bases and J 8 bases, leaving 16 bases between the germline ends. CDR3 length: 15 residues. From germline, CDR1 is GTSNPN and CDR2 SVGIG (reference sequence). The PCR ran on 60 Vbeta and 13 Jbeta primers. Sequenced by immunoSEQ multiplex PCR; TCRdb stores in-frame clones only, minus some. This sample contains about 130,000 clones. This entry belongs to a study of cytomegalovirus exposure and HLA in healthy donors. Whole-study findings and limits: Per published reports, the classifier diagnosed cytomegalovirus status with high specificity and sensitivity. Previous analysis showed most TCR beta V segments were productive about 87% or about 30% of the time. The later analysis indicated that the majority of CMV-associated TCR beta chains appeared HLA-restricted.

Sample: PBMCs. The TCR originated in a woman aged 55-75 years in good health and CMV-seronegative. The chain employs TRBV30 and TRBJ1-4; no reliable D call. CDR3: CAWSVDRGVVEKLFF. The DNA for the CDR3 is TGTGCCTGGAGTGTTGATCGGGGAGTGGTCGAAAAACTGTTTTTT. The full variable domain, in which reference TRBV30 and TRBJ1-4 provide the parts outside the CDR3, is SQTIHQWPATLVQPVGSPLSLECTVEGTSNPNLYWYRQAAGRGLQLLFYSVGIGQISSEVPQNLSASRPQDRQFILSSKKLLLSDSGFYLCAWSVDRGVVEKLFFGSGTQLSVL.